The rows below give T cell receptor beta chains drawn from one sample of a study of T cell repertoires in cytomegalovirus infection. TCRdb itself ran the reads through MiXCR, one entry per CDR3 protein. The sample carries around 78,000 distinct CDR3 sequences, roughly a quarter recorded once. Their antigen targets remain unknown. The specimen comprised CD8+ T cells from cultured PBMCs, sampled from culture after CMV antigen stimulation. These receptors all stem from a human donor in good health (CMV status not recorded). Some clones in this sample may be carry-over from other donors' samples. Both conserved end residues are part of each CDR3. D genes are given only for firm matches. The size field is filled for only some rows; it gives once, few, many or a size class.

V	D	size	J	DNA	CDR3
TRBV27	-	few	TRBJ1-6	TGTGCCAGCAGTTTATCTAGGTGGGGGGGGAATTCACCCCTCCACTTT	CASSLSRWGGNSPLHF
TRBV6-1	TRBD1	-	TRBJ1-5	TGTGCCAGCAGTGTAAGGGACAGGGGCAATCAGCCCCAGCATTTT	CASSVRDRGNQPQHF
TRBV20-1	-	-	TRBJ2-3	TGCAGTGCCATTAGCGGCGCCACAGATACGCAGTATTTT	CSAISGATDTQYF
TRBV19	TRBD1	-	TRBJ1-5	TGTGCCAGTAGTATAGATCTGGGACAGGGGAATAGTCAGCCCCAGCATTTT	CASSIDLGQGNSQPQHF
TRBV23-1	TRBD2	-	TRBJ2-5	TGCGCCAGCAGTCAATCACCTAGCGGGAGGATTGGGAAGGAGACCCAGTACTTC	CASSQSPSGRIGKETQYF
TRBV6-6	-	-	TRBJ2-3	TGTGCCACAACACGGGGCAGTCCAGATACGCAGTATTTT	CATTRGSPDTQYF
TRBV19	-	-	TRBJ2-4	TGTGCCAGTAGTATGGTTGCGGACACGCTAGCCAAAAACATTCAGTACTTC	CASSMVADTLAKNIQYF
TRBV6-5	TRBD2	few	TRBJ2-1	TGTGCCAGCAGCTTTCTAGCGGGAGGTAACAATGAGCAGTTCTTC	CASSFLAGGNNEQFF
TRBV7-2	-	many	TRBJ2-2	TGTGCCAGCAGCCCTGGAGCCGGGGACACCGGGGAGCTGTTTTTT	CASSPGAGDTGELFF
TRBV28	-	-	TRBJ2-4	TGTGCCAGCAGTTTAAGGGACCGGAACATTCAGTACTTC	CASSLRDRNIQYF
TRBV5-4	-	few	TRBJ1-3	TGTGCCAGCAGCTTGGAGGGCAGAGGAAACACCATATATTTT	CASSLEGRGNTIYF
TRBV27	TRBD1	few	TRBJ2-7	TGTGCCAGCAGTCCCACAGGGGGCTTATACGAGCAGTACTTC	CASSPTGGLYEQYF
TRBV12-3/TRBV12-4	-	many	TRBJ2-1	TGTGCCAGCAGTTTAGGGGGTAGCTCCTACAATGAGCAGTTCTTC	CASSLGGSSYNEQFF
TRBV15	-	-	TRBJ2-1	TGTGCCACCAGCAGCATCCTTAGCTCCTACAATGAGCAGTTCTTC	CATSSILSSYNEQFF
TRBV19	-	few	TRBJ1-1	TGTGCCAGTAGTATCCGGGGAAACGAAGCTTTCTTT	CASSIRGNEAFF
TRBV27	TRBD1	many	TRBJ2-7	TGTGCCAGCAGTTTAACGGGACAGGGTTCCGAGCAGTACTTC	CASSLTGQGSEQYF
TRBV6-1	TRBD2	few	TRBJ2-7	TGTGCCAGCAGTTTCCGACTAGCGGTTGACGAGCAGTACTTC	CASSFRLAVDEQYF
TRBV28	-	few	TRBJ1-4	TGTGCCAGCAGTTTACATCAGACAGCTGTTAATGAAAAACTGTTTTTT	CASSLHQTAVNEKLFF
TRBV27	TRBD1	-	TRBJ1-1	TGTGCCAGCAGTTTATATCAGGGGGCCACTGAAGCTTTCTTT	CASSLYQGATEAFF
TRBV27	TRBD1	-	TRBJ2-7	TGTGCCAGCAGCCCGGGACAGGGGACTACCTACGAGCAGTACTTC	CASSPGQGTTYEQYF
TRBV19	TRBD1	-	TRBJ1-5	TGTGCCAGTAGTTGGGGGACAGAGAATCAGCCCCAGCATTTT	CASSWGTENQPQHF
TRBV18	-	-	TRBJ1-4	TGTGCCGGGGACACCACTAACTCTGCAACTAATGAAAAACTGTTTTTT	CAGDTTNSATNEKLFF
TRBV12-3/TRBV12-4	-	few	TRBJ2-7	TGTGCCAGCAGCCCGGGACACTACGAGCAGTACTTC	CASSPGHYEQYF
TRBV4-2	-	-	TRBJ1-5	TGTGCCAGCAGCCAAGTAGACACCAGCAATCAGCCCCAGCATTTT	CASSQVDTSNQPQHF
TRBV5-1	-	-	TRBJ1-1	TGCGCCAGCAGCTTGGTTGGCGTGACTGAAGCTTTCTTT	CASSLVGVTEAFF
TRBV7-2	TRBD2	many	TRBJ2-3	TGTGCCAGCAGCGTTCTAGCGGGGGCGCGCACAGATACGCAGTATTTT	CASSVLAGARTDTQYF
TRBV7-6	TRBD2	many	TRBJ2-5	TGTGCCAGCAGCGCCGAACTAGCGGGAGGGCGGGAGACCCAGTACTTC	CASSAELAGGRETQYF
TRBV6-2/TRBV6-3	-	many	TRBJ2-1	TGTGCCAGCAGCCCGAGTCTTGGCGGAGGGAACAATGAGCAGTTCTTC	CASSPSLGGGNNEQFF
TRBV7-9	-	many	TRBJ1-2	TGTGCCAGCAGCAATTCAGGACGGAGCTATGGCTACACCTTC	CASSNSGRSYGYTF
TRBV10-1	-	few	TRBJ2-5	TGCGCCAGCAGTGAGAAAGGCCCGGGACACTACCAAGAGACCCAGTACTTC	CASSEKGPGHYQETQYF
TRBV12-3/TRBV12-4	-	few	TRBJ2-7	TGTGCCAGCAGTTGGTCCCACCCCGGCGGTCTGTCCTACGAGCAGTACTTC	CASSWSHPGGLSYEQYF
TRBV6-6	TRBD1	-	TRBJ1-4	TGTGCCAGCAGTTCCAGACAGGGGGCGCGAGAAAAACTGTTTTTT	CASSSRQGAREKLFF
TRBV4-2	TRBD1	-	TRBJ1-2	TGTGCCAGCAGCCAAGGTAGGGGGCAGAACTATGGCTACACCTTC	CASSQGRGQNYGYTF
TRBV27	TRBD2	-	TRBJ2-7	TGTGCCAGCAACCCTACATCGGGAGGCGCCTACGAGCAGTACTTC	CASNPTSGGAYEQYF
TRBV19	TRBD1	-	TRBJ1-1	TGTGCCAGTAGTGCAGACCCCGGGACAGGGGGCTCTAGAGCTTTCTTT	CASSADPGTGGSRAFF
TRBV20-1	TRBD2	-	TRBJ2-4	TGCAGTGCGGGGGGGGGGGTCACCAAAAACATTCAGTACTTC	CSAGGGVTKNIQYF
TRBV11-2	-	many	TRBJ1-3	TGTGCCAGCAGCTTAGACGGGTCGCTAGACACCATATATTTT	CASSLDGSLDTIYF
TRBV12-3/TRBV12-4	TRBD1	-	TRBJ1-2	TGTGCCAGCAATGCGGTCGGGGCACGGGACAGGGATAACTATGGCTACACCTTC	CASNAVGARDRDNYGYTF
TRBV28	TRBD1	few	TRBJ1-2	TGTGCCAGCAGTCGGACAGGGACGTACTATGGCTACACCTTC	CASSRTGTYYGYTF
TRBV6-6	TRBD2	-	TRBJ2-3	TGTGCCAGCAGTTACACCGGGACTAGTCGCACAGATACGCAGTATTTT	CASSYTGTSRTDTQYF
TRBV29-1	-	few	TRBJ2-1	TGCAGCGTTGGCTTAGGAGGAAGCTCCTACAATGAGCAGTTCTTC	CSVGLGGSSYNEQFF
TRBV5-1	-	-	TRBJ2-7	TGCGCCAGCAGCTTGGGGAGGGGGCTTGGAAACTACGAGCAGTACTTC	CASSLGRGLGNYEQYF
TRBV6-1	-	few	TRBJ2-5	TGTGCCAGCAGAAAAGGACAGAAACAAGAGACCCAGTACTTC	CASRKGQKQETQYF